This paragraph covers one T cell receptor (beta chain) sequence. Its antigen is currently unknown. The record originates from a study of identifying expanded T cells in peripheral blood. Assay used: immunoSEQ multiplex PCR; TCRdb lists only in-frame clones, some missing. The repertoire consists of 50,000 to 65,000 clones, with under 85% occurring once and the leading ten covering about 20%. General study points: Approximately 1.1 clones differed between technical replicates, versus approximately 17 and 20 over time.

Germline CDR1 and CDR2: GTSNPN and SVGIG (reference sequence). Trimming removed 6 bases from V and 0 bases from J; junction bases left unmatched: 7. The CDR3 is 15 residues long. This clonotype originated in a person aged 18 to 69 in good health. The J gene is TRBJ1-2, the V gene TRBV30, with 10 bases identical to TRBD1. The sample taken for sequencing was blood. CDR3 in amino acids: CACRDRGGTNYGYTF. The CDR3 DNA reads TGTGCCTGTCGGGACAGGGGAGGAACTAACTATGGCTACACCTTC.